The 11 T cell receptor delta chains given below trace back to one sample, sequenced in a study of γδ T cells in repeated Plasmodium falciparum infection. Vgamma9/Vdelta2+ and Vdelta2-negative gammadelta T cells were flow-sorted from PBMC for bulk sequencing. TCRdb re-analyzed the multiplex PCR reads via CATT. The sample shows 45,000 to 60,000 delta-chain clones, approximately 1.8% of them seen only once. Sequenced input: gamma-delta T cells from blood. The source of these receptors is a pool of human donors (malaria-infected and uninfected, not separated).

For this clone: The protein held in TCRdb is that of a much larger clone and does not match this DNA's translation at residue 6, likely because of a read error; the protein shown is translated from the DNA. The chain is built from TRDV1 and TRDJ1; 10 nucleotides agree with TRDD3. The J gene, left out of TCRdb, was set here by checking the DNA against germline. CDR1 is TSWWSYY and CDR2 is QGS in the germline V gene. The CDR3 has 20 amino acids. With 3 bases clipped from V and 0 bases from J, the junction kept 16 bases outside the gene matches. The CDR3 DNA reads TGTGCTCTTGGGGATCCCCATTACACTGGGGGATGGGGGTACACCGATAAACTCATCTTT. It is translated as CALGDPHYTGGWGYTDKLIF.

The sample holds a few counts of this clone. A read error likely explains why the TCRdb protein, taken from a much larger clone, differs from this DNA's translation at residue 5; the protein shown is translated from the DNA. The V gene is TRDV1, the J gene TRDJ1; 12 bases align to TRDD3. TCRdb offers no J gene call, so here the DNA was matched to germline to obtain one. CDR3 length: 24 amino acids. Germline V gene sequence: CDR1 TSWWSYY, CDR2 QGS. J was trimmed by 0 bases and V by 4 bases; bases with no gene match: 27. CDR3 nucleotide sequence: TGTGCTCTTGGGGGACTGGGCCTTCCTCCCTTTTACTGGGGGATACTCGAGTACACCGATAAACTCATCTTT. Translation gives CALGGLGLPPFYWGILEYTDKLIF.

As regards this clone: This likely came from a read error, as a far larger clone is one base away. The same CDR3 also results from other DNA sequences found in this sample. The chain joins TRDV2 to TRDJ1; 7 nucleotides line up with TRDD3. Germline loops: CDR1 GEAIGNYY, CDR2 EKD. This CDR3 spans 15 amino acids. The CDR3 reads CACRWGGPYTDKLIF. The CDR3 bases are TGTGCCTGTCGCTGGGGGGGTCCGTACACAGATAAACTCATCTTT.

This clone showed up just a few times. This DNA's translation differs at residue 11 from TCRdb's protein, which comes from a much larger clone; a read error is likely, and the protein shown is translated from the DNA. The chain employs TRDV2 and TRDJ1; D is possibly TRDD3 (6 bases). The J gene, not given by TCRdb, was assigned here from a germline match of the nucleotide sequence. The CDR3 covers 15 residues. Germline V gives CDR1 GEAIGNYY, CDR2 EKD. The CDR3 protein is CACDTLGMSTGKLIF. CDR3 nucleotide sequence: TGTGCCTGTGACACGCTGGGGATGAGCACCGGTAAACTCATCTTT.

A few counts support this clone. TCRdb records a much larger clone's protein for this DNA, with a difference at residue 5 that likely arises from a read error; the protein given is the translation of the DNA. The CDR3 DNA is TGTGCTCTTGGGGGCCTAAGGCCCGATAAACTCATCTTT. It encodes CALGGLRPDKLIF. The chain couples TRDV1 to TRDJ1; D uncertain. TCRdb supplies no J gene; here it was assigned by aligning the nucleotide sequence to germline. Trimming took 4 bases from V and 3 from J, leaving 9 bases between them. CDR3 length: 13 residues. CDR1 and CDR2 from the germline V gene are TSWWSYY and QGS.

This clone was seen a few times. TCRdb has a much larger clone's protein, which differs at residue 9 from the translation of this DNA, likely because of a read error; what is shown is the protein translated from the DNA. The chain recombines TRDV1 with TRDJ1, with D possibly being TRDD3 (10 bases). Because TCRdb records no J gene, it was assigned here through a match of the DNA to germline. Trimming took off 0 bases at V and 0 bases at J, with 50 bases between the two ends. CDR1 is TSWWSYY, CDR2 QGS, per germline. This CDR3 contains 29 residues. The CDR3 protein is CALGELHFSFLQFLRGIRTATGYTDKLIF. The CDR3 nucleotides read TGTGCTCTTGGGGAACTCCACTTCTCCTTCCTACAGTTTTTGAGGGGGATACGCACAGCTACGGGGTACACCGATAAACTCATCTTT.

This clone was detected many times. The TCRdb protein comes from a much larger clone and disagrees with this DNA's translation at residue 8, likely due to a read error; the protein given here is derived from the DNA. The chain employs TRDV1 and TRDJ1; D is tentatively TRDD2 or TRDD3 (6 bases each). The germline V gene has CDR1 TSWWSYY and CDR2 QGS. Trimming stripped 1 base from V and 0 bases from J, with 39 bases between. The CDR3 is 25 amino acids. CDR3 nucleotides: TGTGCTCTTGGGGAACCTCATCTCCTACGGGGTTCGTTACGCTGGGGAGCCTCCTACACCGATAAACTCATCTTT. Translation: CALGEPHLLRGSLRWGASYTDKLIF.

This clone was detected a few times. This is likely an artifact of a read error, given a far larger clone one base away. Other DNA sequences in the sample encode the same CDR3. The chain couples TRDV1 to TRDJ1, with D possibly being TRDD2 or TRDD3 (8 bases each). Matching the DNA to germline supplied the J gene, which TCRdb does not give. The CDR3 is 22 amino acids. The germline CDR1 and CDR2 sequences are TSWWSYY and QGS. CDR3 residues: CALGELLPTPLYWGADTDKLIF. In DNA, the CDR3 is TGTGCTCTTGGAGAACTACTTCCTACGCCACTGTACTGGGGGGCTGACACCGATAAACTCATCTTT.

This clone appeared a few times. The protein TCRdb gives is from a much larger clone and does not agree with this DNA's translation at residue 14, likely a read error; the protein shown here comes from the DNA. This chain's CDR3 is CAFSSYGTLLGDTAPHTDKLIF. The CDR3 DNA is TGTGCCTTTTCTTCCTACGGCACCTTACTGGGGGATACGGCACCTCACACCGATAAACTCATCTTT. V and J are TRDV3 and TRDJ1, with 13 bases identical to TRDD3. Here the J gene came from matching the DNA to germline, since TCRdb omits it. V trimming: 2 bases; J trimming: 0 bases; junction bases outside the gene matches: 24. The germline V gene encodes CDR1 TVYSNPD and CDR2 GDNSRS (reference sequence). CDR3 length: 22 amino acids.

This clone was counted at least ten times. TCRdb's entry gives the protein of a much larger clone, which mismatches this DNA's translation at residue 16, likely from a read error; the protein reported here is translated from the DNA. The V call is TRDV1, the J call TRDJ1, with TRDD3 identical over 10 bases. Germline CDR1 and CDR2: TSWWSYY and QGS. The CDR3 runs to 21 residues. Trimming took 5 bases from V and 4 from J; bases not matched to a gene: 25. CDR3 DNA: TGTGCTCTTGGGAAGGGGATTCTTTGGTGGGGGATACCAAAGTACATCGATAAACTCATCTTT. Protein product: CALGKGILWWGIPKYIDKLIF.

This clone showed up just a few times. This likely came from a read error, as a far larger clone is one base away. At the DNA level, this CDR3 is encoded by other sequences in the same sample as well. The chain joins TRDV2 to TRDJ1; D possibly corresponds to TRDD3 (5 bases). TCRdb offers no J gene call, so here the DNA was matched to germline to obtain one. Germline assignment: CDR1 GEAIGNYY and CDR2 EKD. This CDR3 has 14 amino acids. CDR3 sequence (DNA): TGCGCCTGTGACCCGTTGGCTGGGACCAATAAACTCATCTTT. Its protein product is CACDPLAGTNKLIF.